The 17 T cell receptor beta chains below were found in one sample sequenced in a study of blood T cells in healthy people across ages (dated by TCRdb to between 2014 and 2017). The library was generated by 5' RACE. The sequencing machine was an Illumina HiSeq 2500. A second PCR of 7 to 11 cycles was run with a J-beta primer mix and a sample-barcoded 5' primer. Starting from the raw public reads, TCRdb applied fastp trimming at Q25, assembled clones with MiXCR and retained in-frame beta chains. Rows with one shared CDR3 protein collapse into an entry with the most common genes and DNA. Present in this sample are over 550,000 distinct CDR3 sequences, approximately 30% of which were seen just once. Of the sample, less than 20% falls within the top ten clones. The sample consisted of blood. These TCRs come from a woman of 80 years or more in good health.

This clonotype was seen at least ten times. J is TRBJ2-7 and V is TRBV29-1; 11 bases align to TRBD2. The ends lost 6 bases at V and 3 bases at J; junction bases unmatched: 7. The germline gives CDR1 SQVTM, CDR2 ANQGSEA. CDR3 length equals 14 residues. CDR3 nucleotide sequence: TGCAGCGTAACCTCCCTAGCGGGGGGCTACGAGCAGTACTTC. Translating gives CSVTSLAGGYEQYF.

The chain joins TRBV5-1 to TRBJ2-3; 13 bases are shared with TRBD2. The CDR3 totals 19 residues. Germline assignment: CDR1 SGHRS and CDR2 YFSETQ. Trimming cost V 4 bases and J 4 bases; bases outside gene matches: 15. This chain's CDR3 is CASSPQRGATSGGPDTQYF. The CDR3 DNA is TGCGCCAGCAGCCCACAGAGGGGGGCGACTAGCGGGGGGCCAGATACGCAGTATTTT.

In its sample, this clonotype was seen many times. This rearrangement joins TRBV6-1 to TRBJ1-4, with D perhaps TRBD1 (6 bases). The V gene lost 6 bases and the J gene lost 4 bases, with 12 bases spanning the gap. This CDR3 is built from 14 residues. Germline loops: CDR1 MNHNS, CDR2 SASEGT. The DNA of the CDR3 is TGTGCCAGCAGGCGGACAGCAAGTAATGAAAAACTGTTTTTT. Protein sequence: CASRRTASNEKLFF.

This clonotype occurred many times. One base away lies a much larger clone, so this may be a sequencing read error. V usage is TRBV7-2 and J usage is TRBJ2-5, with D possibly matching TRBD2 (6 bases). There are 13 residues in the CDR3. The germline V gene encodes CDR1 SGHTA and CDR2 FQGNSA. The V end was cut by 8 bases, the J end by 5 bases, with 15 bases between. CDR3 residues: CASAGGSRETQYF. CDR3 DNA: TGTGCCAGCGCCGGGGGTTCTAGGGAGACCCAGTACTTC.

This clonotype appeared a few times. The chain is built from TRBV2 and TRBJ2-3; 9 bases map to TRBD1. This CDR3 region has 14 residues. After removal of 6 bases from V and 3 bases from J, the junction contained 4 bases not matched to a gene. The germline gives CDR1 SNHLY, CDR2 FYNNEI. CDR3 DNA: TGTGCCAGCAGGGTTGGACAGGGGACAGATACGCAGTATTTT. It is translated as CASRVGQGTDTQYF.

V gene TRBV6-1 combines with J gene TRBJ1-4, with a weak D call TRBD1 (5 bases). The CDR3 is 14 residues long. V shed 7 bases and J shed 8 bases, with 17 bases lying between them. Germline values: CDR1 MNHNS, CDR2 SASEGT. The CDR3 nucleotides read TGTGCCAGCACCGAGGGGAGGGTTGGAGAAAAACTGTTTTTT. This sequence encodes CASTEGRVGEKLFF.

This clonotype has a count of ten or more. The rearrangement links TRBV18 to TRBJ2-1; no definite D call. The CDR3 sequence is 11 residues long. Trimming left V 6 bases short and J 6 bases short, with 6 bases between. In germline, CDR1 is KGHSH, CDR2 LQKENI. CDR3 sequence (DNA): TGTGCCAGCTCGCCGGTCAATGAGCAGTTCTTC. Its protein is CASSPVNEQFF.

There are many counts of this clonotype. J is TRBJ1-6 and V is TRBV7-6; 11 bases agree with TRBD1. V dropped 3 bases and J dropped 7; count of bases not matched to a gene: 2. The CDR3 length is 15 residues. Looked up from germline, CDR1 is SGHVS and CDR2 is FNYEAQ. The CDR3 coding sequence is TGTGCCAGCAGCTTCCGGACAGGGGGCAATTCACCCCTCCACTTT. Translated: CASSFRTGGNSPLHF.

The chain joins TRBV2 to TRBJ2-7; TRBD1 agrees at 7 bases. This CDR3 contains 17 residues. The V gene end was trimmed by 1 base and the J gene end by 10 bases; junction bases not matched to a gene: 19. The germline CDR1 and CDR2 sequences are SNHLY and FYNNEI. CDR3 DNA: TGTGCCAGCAGTGAAGAGTGGGGGACAGTCGACAGTTCGTCCCAGTACTTC. Its protein product is CASSEEWGTVDSSSQYF. The full variable domain, with the rest looked up from reference TRBV2 and TRBJ2-7, is EPEVTQTPSHQVTQMGQEVILRCVPISNHLYFYWYRQILGQKVEFLVSFYNNEISEKSEIFDDQFSVERPDGSNFTLKIRSTKLEDSAMYFCASSEEWGTVDSSSQYFGPGTRLTVT.

V and J are TRBV4-2 and TRBJ2-3; D is uncertain. Germline CDR1 is LGHNA and CDR2 is YNFKEQ. The CDR3 contains 14 residues. V was trimmed by 6 bases and J by 0 bases, leaving 10 bases between them. CDR3 DNA sequence: TGTGCCAGCAGAGATACAAGGAGCACAGATACGCAGTATTTT. Its translation: CASRDTRSTDTQYF.

This chain links TRBV7-3 with TRBJ2-1; 14 bases map to TRBD2. J lost 7 bases, V lost 5 bases, and 10 bases had no gene match. There are 17 residues in the CDR3. In germline, CDR1 is SGHTA, CDR2 FQGTGA. The CDR3 DNA follows: TGTGCCAGCAGCCCACGACTAGCGGGAGGGCCGGGGAATGAGCAGTTCTTC. Its protein is CASSPRLAGGPGNEQFF.

This clonotype was seen at least ten times. This chain joins TRBV3-1 and TRBJ1-1; no clear D. CDR3 length: 13 residues. The germline V and J ends were trimmed by 1 base and 7 bases, with 10 bases remaining between them. Germline V CDR1 and CDR2: LGHDT, YNNKEL (reference sequence). The CDR3 DNA reads TGTGCCAGCAGCCAAGGGGCCGGCGGTGAAGCTTTCTTT. Translated: CASSQGAGGEAFF.

This clonotype was observed at least ten times. This chain connects TRBV6-1 to TRBJ2-4, with D perhaps TRBD2 (6 bases). Between the trimmed V and J ends, which lost 6 bases and 3 bases, there was a span of 21 bases. The CDR3 is 17 amino acids. Germline assignment: CDR1 MNHNS and CDR2 SASEGT. In nucleotides, the CDR3 is TGTGCCAGCAGGAGGGGTGGAGATAGGAGGGTCAAAAACATTCAGTACTTC. Translating gives CASRRGGDRRVKNIQYF.

This clonotype has at least ten counts. The chain combines TRBV3-1 with TRBJ2-5; 12 bases fit TRBD2. V shed 2 bases and J 7 bases; nucleotides not matched to a gene: 11. The CDR3 has 17 residues. Germline V CDR1 and CDR2: LGHDT, YNNKEL (reference sequence). As DNA, the CDR3 is TGTGCCAGCAGCCAAAATGCTCTAGCGGGGGGGCTGAGGACCCAGTACTTC. Amino acids: CASSQNALAGGLRTQYF.

This clonotype has a count of ten or more. The chain has TRBV12-3 or TRBV12-4 and TRBJ1-6; tentative D call: TRBD1 (5 bases). The CDR3 covers 15 residues. The V end was cut by 4 bases, the J end by 4 bases, with 11 bases between. The CDR3, as DNA: TGTGCCAGCAGTTCCGGGACGGTTTATAATTCACCCCTCCACTTT. Translation: CASSSGTVYNSPLHF.

This clonotype was seen a few times. The chain carries TRBV4-2 and TRBJ1-5, with D possibly TRBD1 on 6 matching bases. The germline V gene has CDR1 LGHNA and CDR2 YNFKEQ. The length of the CDR3 is 16 residues. V was trimmed by 4 bases and J by 3 bases, leaving 16 bases between them. DNA for the CDR3: TGTGCCAGCAGCCCCAGGGGTGGAGGGAACAATCAGCCCCAGCATTTT. Its protein is CASSPRGGGNNQPQHF.

This clonotype was recorded many times. The genes are TRBV3-1 and TRBJ2-7; 13 nucleotides agree with TRBD2. The trim removed 4 bases at V and 3 bases at J, leaving 6 bases unmatched. From germline, CDR1 is LGHDT and CDR2 YNNKEL (reference sequence). This CDR3 is built from 16 residues. The chain's CDR3 is CASSPWTSGGIYEQYF. DNA for the CDR3: TGTGCCAGCAGCCCGTGGACTAGCGGGGGTATCTACGAGCAGTACTTC.